A selection of T cell receptor beta chains follows, all from one sample in a study of CXCR3-negative and CXCR3-positive naive CD8 T cells. With the 5' RACE reads reprocessed, TCRdb shows one record per CDR3 protein and no DNA. Its listing shows around 63,000 distinct CDR3 sequences. Input material: naive CXCR3+ CD8+ T cells from blood. The receptors were sampled from a human donor in good health. Some clones in this sample may be carry-over from other donors' samples. CDR3s include the opening cysteine and the closing phenylalanine or tryptophan.

TRBV29-1,TRBJ2-7,CSVREIGEQYF
TRBV27,TRBJ2-3,CASKGFRITATDTQYF
TRBV9,TRBJ1-3,CASSAVLTGLWDTIYF
TRBV6-6,TRBJ2-1,CASSYSNEREGPNEQFF
TRBV28,TRBJ2-7,CASSPSGPYREQYF
TRBV29-1,TRBJ2-7,CSVVEDASEQYF
TRBV11-2,TRBJ1-2,CASSLGGRGRDGYTF
TRBV6-6,TRBJ1-1,CASSYTKTGTEAFF
TRBV11-2,TRBJ2-5,CASTSPGAGERETQYF
TRBV7-9,TRBJ1-1,CASSLATGFEAFF
TRBV2,TRBJ2-2,CASSLEKDTGELFF
TRBV7-3,TRBJ1-4,CASSPEGGHEKLLF
TRBV7-6,TRBJ1-1,CASSSMGGVNTEAFF
TRBV9,TRBJ1-2,CASSAQGALYGYTF
TRBV6-6,TRBJ1-1,CASSHGTDEAFF
TRBV7-6,TRBJ1-1,CASSPNQRGMGEAFF
TRBV7-9,TRBJ2-1,CASSSTLQGWGQQNNEQFF
TRBV30,TRBJ1-1,CAWSVSGTAIGDTEAFF
TRBV5-1,TRBJ2-3,CASSLDPAGTTTDTQYF
TRBV6-5,TRBJ1-1,CASSYGQGVNTEAFF
TRBV29-1,TRBJ2-7,CSVEVRGNYEQYF
TRBV6-4,TRBJ2-7,CASSVLAGESYEQYF
TRBV5-6,TRBJ2-3,CASSPKGLTDTQYF
TRBV11-3,TRBJ1-1,CASSLNAGPNTEAFF
TRBV5-5,TRBJ2-2,CASSLDPAGALTGELFF
TRBV12-3/TRBV12-4,TRBJ2-1,CASSFWQSNEQFF
TRBV13,TRBJ2-1,CASSSQTGSYNEQFF
TRBV29-1,TRBJ2-1,CSVEGRKRYNEQFF
TRBV5-1,TRBJ2-6,CASSLTGANVLTF